This paragraph covers one TCR beta chain sequence. The clone's antigen remains unknown. Per-base quality was not reported, and no clone a single base away is much larger than it. The data originate from a study of long-term antiretroviral therapy in people with HIV (dated by TCRdb to 2022 to 2024). Background on the whole study: The earliest samples were collected roughly a decade before the 2015 WHO recommendation for immediate ART, at a time when ART was usually postponed until CD4 counts fell. A retrospective serial study tested whether ART initiation and durable HIV suppression were associated with changes in peripheral blood TRB repertoire composition and diversity. From some 30 adults with confirmed HIV infection, the cohort provided over 150 cryopreserved PBMC samples, gathered serially across a mean of around 6 years (range 1-12). Of the approximately 30 participants with HIV, roughly twelve were female. No cross-contamination during QIAcube processing turned up in test extractions that ran a monoclonal T-cell line alongside 30 or so polyclonal samples. Beyond this particular receptor, the publication reports: A significant increase in TRB diversity was found to be associated with ART initiation, although TRB diversity was observed to remain significantly below that of transplant donor controls even after long-term ART. At every time point, the repertoire was dominated by expanded TRB clones first identified before ART initiation, although this dominance fluctuated and, in many PLHIV, declined after ART. Owing to limited PBMC availability, only the TCR beta chain was sequenced, without alpha chain pairing. No data were available on ART adherence, viral resistance or therapy changes, limiting inferences about post-ART repertoire changes. Because cell numbers in pre-ART samples were limited, unsorted PBMC were profiled instead of sorted CD4+ and CD8+ T cells. Samples dated from the mid-2000s to the late 2010s, and the ART regimens used may be less effective than current ones. Narrower CDR3 length ranges were observed in HIV repertoires than in controls, and an antigen-experienced repertoire with only a slight naive shift after ART was suggested by the network structure.

V lost 3 bases and J lost 2 bases, and the count of bases not matched to a germline gene is 1. CDR3 length: 14 amino acids, cysteine to phenylalanine. The read is trimmed to its CDR3 DNA, 42 bases read in frame from base 1. The germline V gene yields MRHNA for CDR1 and SNTAGT for CDR2. Inclusion was restricted to participants for whom at least one PBMC sample before ART initiation and at least two post-ART samples were available. Every participant with HIV received treatment in the United States of America. Before DNA extraction, cryopreserved samples of about 0.9-11 million PBMC were thawed and then washed. At the time of the earliest PBMC sample for each participant with HIV, ages ranged from about 23 to 60 years. Each participant contributed PBMC samples from 1-4 timepoints before ART initiation and 2-8 timepoints after ART initiation, with a median of 7 samples. Serial HIV viral load, CD4+ T-cell count, ART history and demographic data were obtained for every participant. A Qiagen kit on a QIAcube was used to extract genomic DNA from unsorted PBMC, with samples processed in batches of 12.

Sequencing of the TRB variable region was done with the immunoSEQ hsTCRB v3.0 assay at survey level resolution. The targeted TRB sequencing depth was roughly 40,000-50,000 T-cell genomes per sample. An Illumina MiSeq with a v3 150-cycle kit was used to sequence the pooled TRB libraries. The study's own analysis went as follows. Analysis of repertoires was carried out in R inside a reproducible Nextflow workflow spanning QC, data transformation and analysis. LymphoSeq2, an R package for AIRR-Seq data exploration, was used to implement custom analyses. A few samples that yielded fewer than 5000 total TRB sequences were excluded, so that 150 to 200 HIV repertoires were analyzed. Of the roughly 180 retained HIV repertoires, over 55 were collected before and 120 to 130 after ART initiation. Each repertoire was downsampled to 5000 TRB nucleotide sequences, and summary statistics were averaged across 100 downsampling iterations. The analysis kept only TRB sequences whose CDR3 regions were at least seven amino acids long. A Shannon entropy-derived clonality score and the Gini coefficient were used to measure diversity. In repertoire networks, the top 5000 CDR3 amino acid sequences were linked whenever an edit distance of one separated two sequences. GLIPH2 predicted antigen specificity groups and MHC restriction for TRB CDR3 amino acid sequences. Known CMV, EBV, HIV or tissue antigen associations were flagged by matching CDR3 amino acid sequences against VDJdb and McPAS-TCR. Pre-ART, post-ART and control groups were compared with Wilcoxon signed-rank tests and Holm-Bonferroni correction. TCRdb limited this immuneACCESS table to in-frame rearrangements with V and J called. A share of clones is missing; checked studies link under half to unresolved V genes, and the rest is unexplained. V and J calls and clone size are copied from that table; D and trimming were computed from the DNA. The sample table records about 25,000 clones; almost 80% of these occur just once. The ten largest clones capture more than 9.5% of the sample.

The TCR comes from a man between 25 and 39 years old with HIV. The rearrangement combines TRBV6-4 with TRBJ2-1; 7 nucleotides in the junction match TRBD2. Sequencing used unsorted PBMCs, obtained 2.1 years after starting antiretroviral therapy. The CDR3 region has the sequence CASSEGGAYNEQFF. The DNA is TGTGCCAGCAGTGAGGGGGGGGCCTACAATGAGCAGTTCTTC.